The present TCR beta chain was sequenced within a study of identifying expanded T cells in peripheral blood. Study observations and caveats: Technical replicates showed 0.9 to 1.5 changed clones; approximately 2 weeks roughly 16; four weeks 19. Two-week clone count variance significantly increased as total template count grew.

During the collection period, no donor immune events like infections were recorded. CDR1 is LNHDA, CDR2 SQIVND, per germline (reference sequence). V dropped 6 bases and J dropped 4; count of bases not matched to a gene: 10. The CDR3 runs to 17 residues. Comment on this clone: Its antigen is unknown.

Repertoires were generated with immunoSEQ multiplex PCR, while TCRdb's copy carries only in-frame clones and drops some. The sample records about 81,000 clones, about 83% being singletons. The origin of this receptor is a person between 18 and 69 years old in good health. What was sequenced was blood. The chain combines TRBV19 with TRBJ2-1; 12 nucleotides match TRBD2. CDR3 protein: CASSSGTSGFGYNEQFF. CDR3 DNA: TGTGCCAGTAGCTCCGGGACTAGCGGGTTTGGGTACAATGAGCAGTTCTTC.